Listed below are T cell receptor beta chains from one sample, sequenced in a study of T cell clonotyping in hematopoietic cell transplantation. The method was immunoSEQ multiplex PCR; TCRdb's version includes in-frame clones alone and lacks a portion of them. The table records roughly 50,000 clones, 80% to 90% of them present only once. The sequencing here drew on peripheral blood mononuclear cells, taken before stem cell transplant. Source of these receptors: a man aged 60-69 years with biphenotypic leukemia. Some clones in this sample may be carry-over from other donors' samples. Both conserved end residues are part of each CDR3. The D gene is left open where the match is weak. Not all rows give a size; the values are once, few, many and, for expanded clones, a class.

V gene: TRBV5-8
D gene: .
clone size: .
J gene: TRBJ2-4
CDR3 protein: CASPTLQIGTRKNIQYF
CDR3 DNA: TGTGCCAGCCCCACGTTGCAGATCGGGACCCGCAAAAACATTCAGTACTTC

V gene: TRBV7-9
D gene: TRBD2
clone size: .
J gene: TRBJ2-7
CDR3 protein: CASSPGTSSSGEQYF
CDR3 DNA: TGTGCCAGCAGCCCGGGGACTAGCAGCTCGGGCGAGCAGTACTTC

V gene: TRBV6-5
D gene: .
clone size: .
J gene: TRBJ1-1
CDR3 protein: CASSYSKRIPEAFF
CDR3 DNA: TGTGCCAGCAGTTACTCGAAACGCATCCCTGAAGCTTTCTTT

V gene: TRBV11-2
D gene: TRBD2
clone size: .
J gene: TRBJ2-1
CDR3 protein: CASSSLAGPEFF
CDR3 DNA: TGTGCCAGCAGCTCCCTAGCGGGACCGGAGTTCTTC

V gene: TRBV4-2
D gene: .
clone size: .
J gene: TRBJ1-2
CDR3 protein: CASSETGKNGYTF
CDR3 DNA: TGTGCCAGCAGCGAAACAGGGAAGAATGGCTACACCTTC

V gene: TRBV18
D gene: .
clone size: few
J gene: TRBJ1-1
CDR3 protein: CASSPRQEMNTEAFF
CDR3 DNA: TGTGCCAGCTCACCACGGCAGGAGATGAACACTGAAGCTTTCTTT

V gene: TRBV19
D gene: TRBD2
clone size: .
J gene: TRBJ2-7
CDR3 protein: CASSPSGSTGEQYF
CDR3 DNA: TGTGCCAGTAGCCCGAGCGGGAGCACCGGCGAGCAGTACTTC

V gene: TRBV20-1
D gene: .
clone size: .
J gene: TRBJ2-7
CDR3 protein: CSASLVQQYF
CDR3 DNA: TGCAGTGCCTCCCTGGTGCAGCAGTACTTC

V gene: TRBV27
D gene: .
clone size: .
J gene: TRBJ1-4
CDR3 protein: CASRTHPRETNEKLFF
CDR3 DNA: TGTGCCAGCAGAACCCACCCACGTGAAACTAATGAAAAACTGTTTTTT

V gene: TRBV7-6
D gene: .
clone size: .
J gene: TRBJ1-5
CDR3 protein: CASSPSTLNQPQHF
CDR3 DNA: TGTGCCAGCAGCCCTTCTACACTCAATCAGCCCCAGCATTTT

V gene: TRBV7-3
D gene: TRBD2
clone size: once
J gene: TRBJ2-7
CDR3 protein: CASSPRTSGVHEQYF
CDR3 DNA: TGTGCCAGCAGCCCCCGGACTAGCGGCGTCCACGAGCAGTACTTC